This TCR beta chain appears in the sequencing data of a study of human T cells and chemical hapten exposure. Study at large: Per-sample TCR yield variability stemmed mainly from small pooled library volume differences.

This clonotype was recorded many times. The time point was: patch test 2, 6 weeks after DPC sensitization. The treatment is: therapeutic diphenylcyclopropenone sensitization with weekly scalp DPC. V lost 5 bases and J lost 3, with 14 bases in between. This CDR3 is built from 15 residues. Germline CDR1 is SEHNR and CDR2 is FQNEAQ (reference sequence). Using its own MiXCR run on the RACE reads, TCRdb lists one record per CDR3 protein. The sample has about 85,000 distinct CDR3 sequences, roughly 11% seen once. This sequence joins TRBV7-9 and TRBJ1-5; unclear D gene. The source was whole blood, collected in connection with sensitization to the hapten diphenylcyclopropenone (DPC). This clonotype was sampled from a man aged 18 to 29 with alopecia areata. Some clones in this sample may be carry-over from other donors' samples. This chain's CDR3 is CASSAGIWVNQPQHF. The CDR3 region has the DNA TGTGCCAGCAGCGCCGGTATTTGGGTCAATCAGCCCCAGCATTTT.